This entry lists 22 T cell receptor beta chains sequenced from one sample in a study of cytomegalovirus exposure and HLA in healthy donors. The assay was immunoSEQ multiplex PCR, and TCRdb's table has in-frame clones only and misses some. This repertoire shows a few hundred thousand clones, about 90% found once; its top ten account for approximately 1%. Sequenced input: PBMCs. These TCRs come from a woman between 18 and 30 years old in good health and CMV-seronegative.

The chain recombines TRBV30 with TRBJ2-7; TRBD1 matches at 10 bases. Germline V gene data show CDR1 as GTSNPN and CDR2 as SVGIG (reference sequence). The CDR3 spans 15 residues. The ends lost 5 bases at V and 7 bases at J; junction bases unmatched: 14. The CDR3 protein is CAWWPLGQGVREQYF. The DNA of the CDR3 is TGTGCCTGGTGGCCCCTAGGACAGGGGGTGAGAGAGCAGTACTTC.

The chain carries TRBV29-1 and TRBJ2-7; TRBD2 is a possible D gene (6 bases). CDR1 SQVTM and CDR2 ANQGSEA come from the germline V gene. The length of the CDR3 is 13 residues. Trimming removed 6 bases at V and 4 bases at J, with 16 bases between. Here the CDR3 DNA reads TGCAGCGTCAAGGGACTCTTTAATTACGAGCAGTACTTC. It codes for CSVKGLFNYEQYF.

The chain combines TRBV6-5 with TRBJ2-3, with D possibly TRBD1 on 6 matching bases. Trimming left V 6 bases short and J 7 bases short, with 17 bases between. This CDR3 comprises 14 residues. The germline gives CDR1 MNHEY, CDR2 SVGAGI. The CDR3 region has the DNA TGTGCCAGCAGCCCGACAGGATTAAGCAATACGCAGTATTTT. Its protein product is CASSPTGLSNTQYF.

This chain uses TRBV5-1 with TRBJ1-1; D possibly corresponds to TRBD1 (6 bases). Trimming removed 0 bases at V and 4 bases at J, with 10 bases between. CDR3 length: 14 amino acids. Germline V gene data show CDR1 as SGHRS and CDR2 as YFSETQ. CDR3 bases: TGCGCCAGCAGCTTGGGACAGGTGACCACTGAAGCTTTCTTT. This encodes CASSLGQVTTEAFF.

The CDR3 protein is CASSLGGIAEKLFF. The CDR3 DNA reads TGTGCCAGCAGCTTAGGAGGTATAGCTGAAAAACTGTTTTTT. The chain employs TRBV7-9 and TRBJ1-4, with D uncertain. The CDR3 extends over 14 amino acids. The V end was cut by 1 base, the J end by 7 bases, with 10 bases between. In germline, CDR1 is SEHNR, CDR2 FQNEAQ (reference sequence).

The CDR3 DNA sequence: TGTGCCAGCAGCTTAGCCAGGGGGGATACGCAGTATTTT. Its protein is CASSLARGDTQYF. This chain uses TRBV11-2 with TRBJ2-3; 7 bases agree with TRBD1. Germline trimming cut 1 base from V and 6 bases from J; bases unmatched to any gene: 1. CDR1 and CDR2 (germline): SGHAT, FQNNGV. The CDR3 totals 13 residues.

This clone was counted once. This chain links TRBV6-5 with TRBJ2-7; TRBD2 aligns across 7 bases. Germline CDR1 reads MNHEY; CDR2 reads SVGAGI. This CDR3 has 14 amino acids. J gave up 6 bases and V 6 bases, and 11 bases lay outside the gene matches. CDR3 sequence: CASSLTSNSGEQYF. The CDR3 nucleotides read TGTGCCAGCAGCTTGACTAGCAACTCGGGCGAGCAGTACTTC.

V and J are TRBV7-9 and TRBJ2-7, with 8 bases lining up with TRBD1. V trimming: 5 bases; J trimming: 6 bases; junction bases outside the gene matches: 6. This CDR3 has 13 amino acids. Germline V gives CDR1 SEHNR, CDR2 FQNEAQ (reference sequence). The CDR3 sequence is CASSTRTGFEQYF. The CDR3 DNA sequence: TGTGCCAGCAGCACCCGGACAGGGTTCGAGCAGTACTTC. The entire variable domain, with the rest obtained from reference TRBV7-9 and TRBJ2-7, is as follows: DTGVSQNPRHKITKRGQNVTFRCDPISEHNRLYWYRQTLGQGPEFLTYFQNEAQLEKSRLLSDRFSAERPKGSFSTLEIQRTEQGDSAMYLCASSTRTGFEQYFGPGTRLTVT.

The CDR3 coding sequence is TGTGCCAGCAGCATGAGGACAGGGAACACTGAAGCTTTCTTT. Residues: CASSMRTGNTEAFF. The chain recombines TRBV7-6 with TRBJ1-1; 7 bases fit TRBD1. Germline lookup yields CDR1 SGHVS and CDR2 FNYEAQ. The CDR3 totals 14 residues. V was pared by 5 bases and J by 1 base, with 4 bases of the junction left unmatched. Filled out from reference TRBV7-6 and TRBJ1-1, the complete variable domain reads GAGVSQSPRYKVTKRGQDVALRCDPISGHVSLYWYRQALGQGPEFLTYFNYEAQQDKSGLPNDRFSAERPEGSISTLTIQRTEQRDSAMYRCASSMRTGNTEAFFGQGTRLTVV.

V and J are TRBV5-6 and TRBJ2-1; 14 bases fit TRBD2. Germline lookup yields CDR1 SGHDT and CDR2 YYEEEE. This CDR3 has 19 amino acids. Trimming took 2 bases from V and 2 from J; bases not matched to a gene: 9. CDR3 sequence reads: CASSFRGLAGESAYNEQFF. The CDR3, as DNA: TGTGCCAGCAGCTTTCGGGGACTAGCGGGAGAAAGTGCCTACAATGAGCAGTTCTTC.

This chain joins TRBV5-1 and TRBJ1-5, with 10 bases lining up with TRBD1. Germline lookup yields CDR1 SGHRS and CDR2 YFSETQ. The CDR3 is 17 amino acids. V shed 5 bases and J 1 base; nucleotides not matched to a gene: 9. The CDR3 protein is CASRTGGLYPSNQPQHF. Here the CDR3 DNA reads TGCGCCAGCAGGACAGGGGGCTTGTATCCAAGCAATCAGCCCCAGCATTTT.

The chain couples TRBV2 to TRBJ1-5; 8 nucleotides align to TRBD1. CDR3 size: 14 residues. The J segment lost 4 bases and the V segment lost 7 bases, leaving 6 bases of the junction unmatched. Germline V lookup: CDR1 SNHLY, CDR2 FYNNEI. CDR3 amino acids: CASKGRGRNQPQHF. Here the CDR3 DNA reads TGTGCCAGCAAAGGCAGGGGGCGTAATCAGCCCCAGCATTTT.

The rearrangement uses TRBV11-2 and TRBJ2-5; tentatively, D is TRBD2 (5 bases). The germline V gene has CDR1 SGHAT and CDR2 FQNNGV. This CDR3 is 12 amino acids long. V was pared by 1 base and J by 7 bases, with 7 bases between. In DNA form, the CDR3 reads TGTGCCAGCAGCTTAGTCAGCGGGACCCAGTACTTC. It encodes CASSLVSGTQYF.

The gene calls are TRBV18 and TRBJ2-1, with D unresolved. Trimming took 2 bases from V and 0 from J, leaving 8 bases between them. Germline CDR1 is KGHSH and CDR2 is LQKENI. This CDR3 is 15 amino acids long. Written as DNA, the CDR3 is TGTGCCAGCTCACCATCGTCCAGCTCCTACAATGAGCAGTTCTTC. Its translation: CASSPSSSSYNEQFF.

This sequence joins TRBV6-1 and TRBJ1-3; TRBD1 agrees at 10 bases. CDR1 and CDR2 (germline): MNHNS, SASEGT. J gave up 12 bases and V 2 bases, and 4 bases lay outside the gene matches. This CDR3 is built from 13 residues. The CDR3 loop is CASSESTGGHIYF. In nucleotides, the CDR3 is TGTGCCAGCAGTGAATCGACAGGGGGCCACATATATTTT.

V and J are TRBV7-3 and TRBJ2-1, with 8 bases identical to TRBD1. The germline gives CDR1 SGHTA, CDR2 FQGTGA. V lost 5 bases, J lost 7 bases, and 13 bases stayed unmatched. This CDR3 is built from 16 residues. This CDR3 is CASSLNQGAVENEQFF. Here the CDR3 DNA reads TGTGCCAGCAGCCTAAACCAGGGGGCTGTGGAGAATGAGCAGTTCTTC.

The rearrangement uses TRBV19 and TRBJ1-1; D remains unclear. This CDR3 comprises 17 residues. Deletions cut 3 bases from V and 1 base from J, with 18 bases between. From germline, CDR1 is LNHDA and CDR2 SQIVND (reference sequence). CDR3 in DNA: TGTGCCAGTAGTATCCAATCCAGTCAATCTTCGAACACTGAAGCTTTCTTT. It codes for CASSIQSSQSSNTEAFF.

The CDR3 bases are TGCGCCACCTCTACTTTAGCGGGAGGGCCTGGGAATGAGCAGTTCTTC. It is translated as CATSTLAGGPGNEQFF. The chain uses TRBV10-2 and TRBJ2-1, with 11 bases matching TRBD2. The CDR3 sequence is 16 residues long. V shed 10 bases and J 7 bases; nucleotides not matched to a gene: 15. Germline V gives CDR1 WSHSY, CDR2 SAAADI.

J is TRBJ1-1 and V is TRBV27, with TRBD1 as a possible D gene (6 bases). CDR1 is MNHEY and CDR2 is SMNVEV in the germline V gene (reference sequence). V dropped 4 bases and J dropped 4 bases, with 13 bases sitting between them. The CDR3 runs 14 residues. The CDR3 sequence: CASSSSLGGTEAFF. The CDR3 region has the DNA TGTGCCAGCAGTTCCTCCCTAGGGGGCACTGAAGCTTTCTTT.

This chain links TRBV2 with TRBJ2-3, with 10 bases lining up with TRBD1. Germline-derived CDR1 and CDR2 are SNHLY and FYNNEI. The CDR3 is 17 residues long. The V segment lost 4 bases and the J segment 1 base; nucleotides outside the gene matches: 8. The CDR3 nucleotides are TGTGCCAGCAGTGGACAGGGGGCCCCATTCGGCACAGATACGCAGTATTTT. Translating it yields CASSGQGAPFGTDTQYF.

The chain is built from TRBV10-2 and TRBJ1-5; a possible D gene is TRBD1 (5 bases). In germline, CDR1 is WSHSY, CDR2 SAAADI. The CDR3 totals 16 residues. V was cut by 3 bases and J by 4 bases, with 16 bases left in between. The CDR3 loop reads CASSDRAGIPNQPQHF. DNA for the CDR3: TGCGCCAGCAGTGATCGTGCAGGGATCCCGAATCAGCCCCAGCATTTT.

The table lists this clone with a few counts. V is TRBV5-1 and J is TRBJ1-6; D ambiguous. The V gene's germline CDR1 is SGHRS and CDR2 YFSETQ. V lost 0 bases and J 6 bases, leaving 13 bases between the germline ends. This CDR3 is built from 16 residues. As DNA, the CDR3 is TGCGCCAGCAGCTTGGCCCCCGGGAAATCTAATTCACCCCTCCACTTT. It is translated as CASSLAPGKSNSPLHF. The entire variable domain, with the rest obtained from reference TRBV5-1 and TRBJ1-6, is as follows: KAGVTQTPRYLIKTRGQQVTLSCSPISGHRSVSWYQQTPGQGLQFLFEYFSETQRNKGNFPGRFSGRQFSNSRSEMNVSTLELGDSALYLCASSLAPGKSNSPLHFGNGTRLTVT.